This is a list of T cell receptor beta chains from one sample in a study of shared clonotypes between healthy human individuals. Data came from immunoSEQ multiplex PCR; TCRdb stores just in-frame clones and leaves some out. The sample holds roughly 1 million clones, around three quarters seen once. The sample consisted of memory CD4+ T cells from PBMCs. The receptor source for this set is a man younger than 30 in good health. Some clones in this sample may be carry-over from other donors' samples. Both conserved end residues are part of each CDR3. A clone size is listed for some rows: how often the clone was seen (once, few, many), or a class if it is expanded.

TRBJ1-1 TRBV5-1 many CASSPGTGGAGTEAFF
TRBJ1-4 TRBV7-8 . CASSVVGQKEKLFF
TRBJ2-3 TRBV19 . CASSGYRDPTDTQYF
TRBJ2-7 TRBV15 . CATSRTRQGAGYEQYF
TRBJ2-2 TRBV9 . CASSDTLDTGELFF
TRBJ2-1 TRBV5-4 . CASSPRTGEEVNEQFF
TRBJ1-2 TRBV15 . CATSRDHNYGYTF
TRBJ1-3 TRBV7-2 . CASSTGTSGNTIYF
TRBJ2-5 TRBV4-1 . CASSQDVEREAGKTQYF
TRBJ2-3 TRBV2 few CASSGTTPSTDTQYF
TRBJ2-5 TRBV28 . CASSPMGLAGVETQYF
TRBJ1-4 TRBV5-1 . CASSLGQPNEKLFF
TRBJ1-2 TRBV18 . CASSPDLTGLNYGYTF
TRBJ1-5 TRBV2 once CASGAGRGQPQHF
TRBJ1-6 TRBV27 . CASSQYWGSDSPLHF
TRBJ1-5 TRBV2 . CASGGSGGQPQHF
TRBJ1-1 TRBV5-1 few CASSPGTPNTEAFF
TRBJ2-7 TRBV11-3 . CASSLVSWTTYEQYF
TRBJ2-3 TRBV18 . CASSSGIDDTQYF
TRBJ1-2 TRBV5-6 . CASSFKGYGYTF
TRBJ2-2 TRBV4-2 few CASSQPSGSSTGELFF
TRBJ1-3 TRBV5-1 . CASSLGPGTGTSGNTIYF
TRBJ1-5 TRBV27 . CASSRSPGLGGNQPQHF
TRBJ2-7 TRBV29-1 . CSVEEFQDHEQYF
TRBJ1-1 TRBV19 few CASSAWDRIEAFF
TRBJ2-5 TRBV14 . CASSQVQGRAETQYF
TRBJ2-5 TRBV1 . CTSSQEVRSAGGETQYF
TRBJ2-5 TRBV28 . CASSVPGHQETQYF